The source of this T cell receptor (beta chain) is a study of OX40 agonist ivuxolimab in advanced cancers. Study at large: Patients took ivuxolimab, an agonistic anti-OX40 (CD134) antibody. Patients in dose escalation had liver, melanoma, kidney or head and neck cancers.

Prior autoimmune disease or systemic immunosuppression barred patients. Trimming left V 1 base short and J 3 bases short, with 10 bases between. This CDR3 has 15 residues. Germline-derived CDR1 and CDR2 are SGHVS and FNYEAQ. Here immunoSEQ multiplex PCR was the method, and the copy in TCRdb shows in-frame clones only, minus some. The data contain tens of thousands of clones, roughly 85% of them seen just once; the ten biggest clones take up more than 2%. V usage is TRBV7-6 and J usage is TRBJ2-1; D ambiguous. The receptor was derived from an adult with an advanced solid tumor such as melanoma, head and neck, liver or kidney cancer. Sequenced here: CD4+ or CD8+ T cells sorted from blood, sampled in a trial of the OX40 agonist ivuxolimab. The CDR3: CASSLGGQLYNEQFF. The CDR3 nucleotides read TGTGCCAGCAGCTTAGGGGGTCAACTCTACAATGAGCAGTTCTTC.